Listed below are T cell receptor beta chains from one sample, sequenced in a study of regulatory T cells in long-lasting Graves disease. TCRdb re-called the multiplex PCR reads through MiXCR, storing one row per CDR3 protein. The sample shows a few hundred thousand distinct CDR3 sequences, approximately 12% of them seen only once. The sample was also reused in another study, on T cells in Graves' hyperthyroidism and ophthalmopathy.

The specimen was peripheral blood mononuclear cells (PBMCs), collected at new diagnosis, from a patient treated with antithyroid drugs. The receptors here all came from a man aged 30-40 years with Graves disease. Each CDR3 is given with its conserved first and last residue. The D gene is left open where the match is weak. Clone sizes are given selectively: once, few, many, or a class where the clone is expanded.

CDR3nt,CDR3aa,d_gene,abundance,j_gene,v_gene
TGCAGTGCTGCCGTACTAGCGGGAGGGCTCTACGAGCAGTACTTC,CSAAVLAGGLYEQYF,TRBD2,-,TRBJ2-7,TRBV20-1
TGCGCCAGCAGCTATGACAGGGGTTCTGGAAACACCATATATTTT,CASSYDRGSGNTIYF,TRBD1,-,TRBJ1-3,TRBV5-1
TGTGCCAGCAGCCGGACCGGGACAGGGGGATACGAGCAGTACTTC,CASSRTGTGGYEQYF,TRBD1,many,TRBJ2-7,TRBV28
TGTGCCAGCAGTTCCGGGACAGGGTTTTATGGCTACACCTTC,CASSSGTGFYGYTF,TRBD1,many,TRBJ1-2,TRBV27
TGTGCCAGTAGAAGACCGGGGGCGGTTGCCTACGAGCAGTACTTC,CASRRPGAVAYEQYF,-,many,TRBJ2-7,TRBV6-1
TGTGCCATCAGTGTCAGCCTTAATCAGCCCCAGCATTTT,CAISVSLNQPQHF,-,-,TRBJ1-5,TRBV10-3
TGTGCCAGCAGTGCGACAGGAGAGTTGGATGAAAAACTGTTTTTT,CASSATGELDEKLFF,-,-,TRBJ1-4,TRBV6-1
TGTGCCAGCAGCTTAGGAGACGGGACGCAGTATTTT,CASSLGDGTQYF,-,many,TRBJ2-3,TRBV11-2
TGTGCCAGCAGGTATAGAAACACCGGGGAGCTGTTTTTT,CASRYRNTGELFF,-,-,TRBJ2-2,TRBV2
TGTGCCAGCTCCCTTCACGGGACAGATGACGAGCAGTACTTC,CASSLHGTDDEQYF,TRBD1,-,TRBJ2-7,TRBV18
TGTGCCAGCTTGCTGAGAAACATGAACACTGAAGCTTTCTTT,CASLLRNMNTEAFF,-,many,TRBJ1-1,TRBV2
TGTGCCAGCAGTTTAGTGGGCAGGTTCGAGCAGTACTTC,CASSLVGRFEQYF,-,-,TRBJ2-7,TRBV12-3/TRBV12-4
TGTGCCAGCAGCGCGGAGGAGGCCAGGGATCGTGAGACCCAGTACTTC,CASSAEEARDRETQYF,-,-,TRBJ2-5,TRBV7-9
TGTGCCAGCAGTGCCTCCGGGCTCGATGGCTACACCTTC,CASSASGLDGYTF,-,few,TRBJ1-2,TRBV25-1
TGTGCCAGCTCACCACGTACCTCGGTGGCAGATACGCAGTATTTT,CASSPRTSVADTQYF,-,many,TRBJ2-3,TRBV18
TGTGCCAGCAGGAAGGGAGGGCTAGCGGGCTCTCAAGAGACCCAGTACTTC,CASRKGGLAGSQETQYF,TRBD2,once,TRBJ2-5,TRBV2
TGTGCCTGGAACCACGGGACAGGGGGCCCCGGTAGCAATCAGCCCCAGCATTTT,CAWNHGTGGPGSNQPQHF,TRBD1,many,TRBJ1-5,TRBV30
TGTGCCAGCAGCTTAGGTCCGGGGAACTATGGCTACACCTTC,CASSLGPGNYGYTF,-,-,TRBJ1-2,TRBV7-2
TGCAGTGCCAGCGGTCAGGGGGGAGGAAACACCATATATTTT,CSASGQGGGNTIYF,TRBD1,-,TRBJ1-3,TRBV20-1
TGTGCCAGTCAGGGTTATGACAATGAGCAGTTCTTC,CASQGYDNEQFF,-,many,TRBJ2-1,TRBV2
TGTGCCAGCAGTCCGTCGATACCGGGACAAGAGACCCAGTACTTC,CASSPSIPGQETQYF,-,many,TRBJ2-5,TRBV28
TGCAGTGCTAGATCTGGACTAGCGGGAGCTCTTGAGCAGTTCTTC,CSARSGLAGALEQFF,TRBD2,many,TRBJ2-1,TRBV20-1
TGTGCCAGTTTGAATTCTAGCGGCCCAAACTACAATGAGCAGTTCTTC,CASLNSSGPNYNEQFF,TRBD2,-,TRBJ2-1,TRBV19
TGCGCCAGCAGCTTGGAGAGACCGCTGAGCTCTGGGGCCAACGTCCTGACTTTC,CASSLERPLSSGANVLTF,-,-,TRBJ2-6,TRBV5-1
TGTGCCATCAGGAAAATGAGGGGGAGGGACTCCTACGAGCAGTACTTC,CAIRKMRGRDSYEQYF,-,many,TRBJ2-7,TRBV10-3